The text below deals with one T cell receptor (beta chain). V gave up 4 bases and J gave up 0 bases, with 13 bases separating them. This CDR3 spans 15 amino acids. The germline V gene encodes CDR1 SGHRS and CDR2 YFSETQ. The data were taken from a study of blood T cell repertoires in COVID-19. For the study at large: COVID-19 samples, acute and convalescent, were from the United States, Italy and Spain. In each case, the material was cDNA or gDNA derived from T cells, B-cell-depleted T cells, or PBMCs.

Original data processing: Amplification of reference gene primers provided the estimated nucleated cell counts. The method was immunoSEQ multiplex PCR; TCRdb's version includes in-frame clones alone and lacks a portion of them. V, J and clone size are those of that table, while D and trimming were read from the DNA. The sample records roughly 250,000 clones, around 89% being singletons. The material sequenced was peripheral blood. The clonotype was recovered from a middle-aged woman who had recovered from COVID-19. The chain has TRBV5-1 and TRBJ1-1; D gene ambiguous. CDR3 DNA sequence: TGCGCCAGCAGCCCGGGTGTATTAATGAACACTGAAGCTTTCTTT. It codes for CASSPGVLMNTEAFF.